Each of the 9 T cell receptor beta chains below was sequenced from the same sample in a study of shared clonotypes between healthy human individuals. In the naive CD8 group, cells lacked CD45RO and were positively selected for CCR7, so terminally differentiated effector memory CD45RA+ cells were left out. The assay was immunoSEQ multiplex PCR, and TCRdb's table has in-frame clones only and misses some. The repertoire consists of approximately 1.9 million clones, with around 93% occurring once and the leading ten covering less than 2%. Specimen: naive CD8+ T cells from PBMCs. The receptor set was obtained from a man between 18 and 29 years old in good health. Some clones in this sample may be carry-over from other donors' samples.

V and J are TRBV27 and TRBJ2-7; 9 bases are shared with TRBD2. V was clipped by 3 bases and J by 1 base; unmatched bases: 4. Germline CDR1 reads MNHEY; CDR2 reads SMNVEV (reference sequence). CDR3 length: 15 residues. The CDR3 DNA follows: TGTGCCAGCAGTTTTGGACTAGCGCTTTCCTACGAGCAGTACTTC. Residues: CASSFGLALSYEQYF.

V gene TRBV5-1 combines with J gene TRBJ2-7, with D maybe TRBD1 (5 bases). Germline V CDR1 and CDR2: SGHRS, YFSETQ. V shed 4 bases and J shed 2 bases, with 10 bases lying between them. The CDR3 contains 13 residues. The DNA of the CDR3 is TGCGCCAGCAGCCCGGACAACCCCTACGAGCAGTACTTC. Translating it yields CASSPDNPYEQYF.

The chain carries TRBV6-1 and TRBJ1-4; weak D call: TRBD1 (6 bases). V lost 3 bases to trimming and J lost 8 bases, with 19 bases between them. The length of the CDR3 is 16 residues. Germline lookup yields CDR1 MNHNS and CDR2 SASEGT. In DNA form, the CDR3 reads TGTGCCAGCAGTGACAGGGGCCCTTTCCGACGGGAAAAACTGTTTTTT. It specifies CASSDRGPFRREKLFF.

The rearrangement links TRBV1 to TRBJ2-2; the table calls TRBD2, which could not be checked here. TRBV1 is termed a pseudogene. The length of the CDR3 is 18 residues. In DNA form, the CDR3 reads TGCACCAGCAGCCAGCTCCCTCAGCGGGAGGGCCCTTGCGGGGAGCTGTTTTTT. Amino acids: CTSSQLPQREGPCGELFF.

The chain couples TRBV30 to TRBJ1-1; possibly TRBD1 for D (5 bases). V shed 4 bases and J shed 2 bases, with 14 bases lying between them. The CDR3 sequence is 14 residues long. Germline V gene sequence: CDR1 GTSNPN, CDR2 SVGIG (reference sequence). The CDR3 spells CAWNSPRVNTEAFF. CDR3 coding DNA: TGTGCCTGGAATAGCCCCAGGGTTAACACTGAAGCTTTCTTT.

The gene calls are TRBV4-1 and TRBJ2-5; D is uncertain. Trimming pared 1 base from V and 0 bases from J, leaving 6 bases between. CDR1 is MGHRA and CDR2 is YSYEKL in the germline V gene. The CDR3 sequence is 14 residues long. The CDR3, as DNA: TGCGCCAGCAGCCAAGGGGCCTACCAAGAGACCCAGTACTTC. Translation gives CASSQGAYQETQYF.

This chain links TRBV11-2 with TRBJ2-7, with D perhaps being TRBD1 or TRBD2 (5 bases each). The CDR3 is 12 residues long. Germline V CDR1 and CDR2: SGHAT, FQNNGV. The germline V and J ends were trimmed by 5 bases and 7 bases, with 12 bases remaining between them. The CDR3 nucleotides read TGTGCCAGCAGCGCCGGGGCAGAAGAGCAGTACTTC. Protein sequence: CASSAGAEEQYF.

J is TRBJ2-1 and V is TRBV7-8, with D unclear. CDR1 and CDR2 (germline): SGHVS, FQNEAQ. CDR3 size: 14 residues. The ends were cut back, 0 bases at V and 5 bases at J, with 8 bases in the middle. The CDR3 spells CASSLAAVNNEQFF. DNA of the CDR3: TGTGCCAGCAGCTTAGCAGCAGTTAACAATGAGCAGTTCTTC.

The chain uses TRBV19 and TRBJ1-4, with 8 bases identical to TRBD1. Germline assignment: CDR1 LNHDA and CDR2 SQIVND (reference sequence). The junction had 10 bases not matched to a gene; V was cut back by 9 bases and J by 4 bases. The CDR3 covers 15 residues. The CDR3 region has the DNA TGTGCCAGAAGCCTTCCGGGACAGGATAATGAAAAACTGTTTTTT. Its protein product is CARSLPGQDNEKLFF.